One T cell receptor (beta chain) is described in this entry. The target antigen is unknown. A read error is possible here, since a much larger clone lies one base away. Time point of the sample: persistent/refractory GD, antithyroid drugs over 5 years with positive TRAb. Researchers made the TCR library from RNA that was extracted from PBMCs. EDTA tubes received 7.5 to 9 milliliters of drawn peripheral blood. These data are taken from a study of regulatory T cells in long-lasting Graves disease. HTBI primers from iRepertoire and Arm-PCR of CDR3 regions yielded the TCR beta libraries. TCRdb redid the calling of the multiplex PCR reads with MiXCR, one entry per CDR3 protein. Among a few hundred thousand distinct CDR3 sequences listed, 20% to 25% were seen once. Study-wide points: Among the persistent patients, 2,741 public clonotypes were shared, more than the 850 to 1,000 shared among new patients. Results may be inaccurate due to the small sample size.

The sample consisted of peripheral blood mononuclear cells (PBMCs), taken when the disease was refractory, from a patient treated with antithyroid drugs. This TCR was sampled from a female donor with Graves disease.

The CDR3 here is CASTLGGDEQYF. Here the CDR3 DNA reads TGTGCCAGCACTCTAGGGGGGGACGAGCAGTACTTC. The rearrangement joins TRBV28 to TRBJ2-7; tentative D call: TRBD2 (7 bases). Germline V gene lookup returns CDR1 MDHEN and CDR2 SYDVKM. There are 12 residues in the CDR3. Trimming shortened V by 7 bases and J by 5 bases, and 12 bases separated the two germline ends.